This T cell receptor (beta chain) emerged from a study of shared clonotypes between healthy human individuals. V was shortened by 1 base and J by 1 base, with 10 bases between the two germline ends. The CDR3 runs 15 residues. Germline values: CDR1 MGHRA, CDR2 YSYEKL. The method was immunoSEQ multiplex PCR; TCRdb's version includes in-frame clones alone and lacks a portion of them. The profile shows 550,000 to 700,000 clones, about three quarters of them singletons. The chain recombines TRBV4-1 with TRBJ1-1; D is ambiguous. The sequenced sample was memory CD4+ T cells sorted from blood. This sample's subset: CD45RA-negative fraction. This sequence was found in a woman in her 30s in good health. This CDR3 is CASSQVGMQNTEAFF. The CDR3 DNA sequence: TGCGCCAGCAGCCAAGTAGGAATGCAGAACACTGAAGCTTTCTTT.